One and the same sample provided the 15 T cell receptor beta chains below, sequenced in a study of cytomegalovirus exposure and HLA in healthy donors (dated by TCRdb to about 2017). Library preparation was by the immunoSEQ multiplex PCR assay. A mixture of 60 forward primers for TCR Vbeta segments and 13 reverse primers for TCR Jbeta segments was used in the multiplex PCR. TCRdb obtained this table from immuneACCESS and retained in-frame rearrangements with V and J assigned. These tables miss some clones; where compared with another copy, unresolved V genes account for less than half of the shortfall, and the remainder is unexplained. For this sample there are 200,000 to 300,000 clones; about three quarters appear just once. The top ten clones comprise more than 0.45% of the sample. Sequencing was carried out using PBMCs. These receptors originate from a boy between 10 and 17 years old in good health and CMV-seronegative.

The J gene is TRBJ2-7, the V gene TRBV5-4, with TRBD2 matching 8 bases. The CDR3 length is 16 residues. Trimming cost V 0 bases and J 7 bases; bases outside gene matches: 12. The germline V gene has CDR1 SGHNT and CDR2 YYREEE (reference sequence). The CDR3 DNA is TGTGCCAGCAGCTTGGCCCCCGAGCGGGAGCGTAGTGAGCAGTACTTC. This translates into CASSLAPERERSEQYF.

The J gene is TRBJ1-1, the V gene TRBV4-1, with no clear D. CDR1 and CDR2 from the germline V gene are MGHRA and YSYEKL. This CDR3 spans 17 amino acids. The V end lost 1 base, the J end lost 2 bases, and 17 bases lay between the germline ends. CDR3 amino acids: CASSQGHGGGFNTEAFF. CDR3 DNA sequence: TGCGCCAGCAGCCAAGGCCATGGTGGAGGATTTAACACTGAAGCTTTCTTT.

The chain combines TRBV7-9 with TRBJ2-2; 12 bases match TRBD1. Germline V gives CDR1 SEHNR, CDR2 FQNEAQ (reference sequence). The J segment lost 4 bases and the V segment lost 5 bases, leaving 5 bases of the junction unmatched. The CDR3 runs 16 residues. CDR3 sequence (DNA): TGTGCCAGCAGCCTTAGGGGACAGGGGGCCACCGGGGAGCTGTTTTTT. It is translated as CASSLRGQGATGELFF.

The chain combines TRBV30 with TRBJ1-1, with TRBD1 matching over 12 bases. Germline V gives CDR1 GTSNPN, CDR2 SVGIG (reference sequence). After removal of 2 bases from V and 3 bases from J, the junction contained 19 bases not matched to a gene. The CDR3 runs 20 residues. The CDR3 sequence: CAWSLLNRDRGLNKDTEAFF. CDR3 DNA: TGTGCCTGGAGTTTGTTGAACAGGGACAGGGGGCTAAATAAGGACACTGAAGCTTTCTTT. The full variable domain, rest sourced from reference TRBV30 and TRBJ1-1, is SQTIHQWPATLVQPVGSPLSLECTVEGTSNPNLYWYRQAAGRGLQLLFYSVGIGQISSEVPQNLSASRPQDRQFILSSKKLLLSDSGFYLCAWSLLNRDRGLNKDTEAFFGQGTRLTVV.

V usage is TRBV4-1 and J usage is TRBJ2-7; D is possibly TRBD1 (6 bases). In germline, CDR1 is MGHRA, CDR2 YSYEKL. The CDR3 has 16 residues. V gave up 0 bases and J gave up 2 bases, with 14 bases separating them. CDR3 nucleotides: TGCGCCAGCAGCCAAGACCGGACAGCCCCGACCTACGAGCAGTACTTC. Its protein product is CASSQDRTAPTYEQYF.

The genes are TRBV9 and TRBJ1-1; the match to TRBD1 covers 8 bases. Unmatched junction bases numbered 7, after V lost 2 bases and J lost 1 base. The CDR3 loop spans 16 amino acids. The germline V gene has CDR1 SGDLS and CDR2 YYNGEE. CDR3 DNA sequence: TGTGCCAGCAGCGTCGCGGGGGACAGGTCGAACACTGAAGCTTTCTTT. It specifies CASSVAGDRSNTEAFF.

The chain is built from TRBV6-4 and TRBJ1-1; possibly TRBD1 for D (5 bases). V was cut by 8 bases and J by 4 bases, with 14 bases left in between. This CDR3 contains 13 residues. The germline V gene has CDR1 MRHNA and CDR2 SNTAGT. The CDR3, as DNA: TGTGCCAGCTCTAGGGTGCAGGGCACTGAAGCTTTCTTT. Its protein is CASSRVQGTEAFF.

The rearrangement uses TRBV23-1 and TRBJ1-1; D not resolved. TRBV23-1 is known as an ORF, though its function is uncertain. The CDR3 length is 14 residues. Trimming left V 4 bases short and J 1 base short, with 10 bases between. DNA of the CDR3: TGCGCCAGCAGTCGTGGCAGGAAGAACACTGAAGCTTTCTTT. Protein: CASSRGRKNTEAFF.

The chain recombines TRBV27 with TRBJ2-1; D not certain. V gave up 3 bases and J gave up 7 bases, with 10 bases separating them. Germline loops: CDR1 MNHEY, CDR2 SMNVEV (reference sequence). This CDR3 has 13 amino acids. CDR3 coding DNA: TGTGCCAGCAGTTTGGTGGAGCGAAATGAGCAGTTCTTC. Amino acid sequence: CASSLVERNEQFF.

In this sample, this clone turned up a few times. This chain joins TRBV6-5 and TRBJ1-3; 7 bases map to TRBD1. Germline V gene sequence: CDR1 MNHEY, CDR2 SVGAGI. This CDR3 is 13 amino acids long. V lost 6 bases and J lost 6; bases outside the gene matches: 5. CDR3 residues: CASSPRGENTIYF. CDR3 bases: TGTGCCAGCAGCCCCAGGGGGGAAAACACCATATATTTT.

This chain links TRBV5-1 with TRBJ1-1; D ambiguous. With 3 bases removed from V and 4 bases from J, the gap between germline ends came to 10 bases. This CDR3 is 13 amino acids long. CDR1 SGHRS and CDR2 YFSETQ come from the germline V gene. The CDR3 sequence: CASSSPEITEAFF. In DNA form, the CDR3 reads TGCGCCAGCAGCTCCCCAGAAATCACTGAAGCTTTCTTT.

V usage is TRBV27 and J usage is TRBJ1-4, with unresolved D. The CDR3 is made up of 15 amino acids. Germline loops: CDR1 MNHEY, CDR2 SMNVEV (reference sequence). V was clipped by 8 bases and J by 2 bases, with 15 bases between them. CDR3 sequence: CASSLSGGTNEKLFF. The CDR3 DNA follows: TGTGCCAGCTCGTTGTCGGGTGGTACTAATGAAAAACTGTTTTTT.

The chain is built from TRBV5-1 and TRBJ2-1; D unclear. The CDR3 totals 15 residues. The germline CDR1 and CDR2 sequences are SGHRS and YFSETQ. V was trimmed by 7 bases and J by 5 bases, leaving 19 bases between them. The CDR3, as DNA: TGCGCCAGCTCGGCTGGAGTAGCTAGTAACAATGAGCAGTTCTTC. Translated, it gives CASSAGVASNNEQFF.

The chain combines TRBV6-6 with TRBJ1-6; D uncertain. Per the germline V gene, CDR1 is MNHNY and CDR2 is SVGAGI (reference sequence). Trimming pared 6 bases from V and 11 bases from J, leaving 17 bases between. The length of the CDR3 is 14 residues. The chain's CDR3 is CASSNEREVAPLHF. In DNA form, the CDR3 reads TGTGCCAGCAGCAACGAGAGGGAGGTTGCACCCCTCCACTTT.

This sequence joins TRBV30 and TRBJ2-7; perhaps TRBD2 as D (6 bases). The CDR3 has 13 amino acids. V lost 0 bases and J 5 bases, leaving 11 bases between the germline ends. Germline loops: CDR1 GTSNPN, CDR2 SVGIG (reference sequence). The CDR3 reads CAWSVGGANEQYF. CDR3 DNA: TGTGCCTGGAGTGTGGGCGGGGCCAACGAGCAGTACTTC. Variable domain in full (rest from reference TRBV30 and TRBJ2-7): SQTIHQWPATLVQPVGSPLSLECTVEGTSNPNLYWYRQAAGRGLQLLFYSVGIGQISSEVPQNLSASRPQDRQFILSSKKLLLSDSGFYLCAWSVGGANEQYFGPGTRLTVT.